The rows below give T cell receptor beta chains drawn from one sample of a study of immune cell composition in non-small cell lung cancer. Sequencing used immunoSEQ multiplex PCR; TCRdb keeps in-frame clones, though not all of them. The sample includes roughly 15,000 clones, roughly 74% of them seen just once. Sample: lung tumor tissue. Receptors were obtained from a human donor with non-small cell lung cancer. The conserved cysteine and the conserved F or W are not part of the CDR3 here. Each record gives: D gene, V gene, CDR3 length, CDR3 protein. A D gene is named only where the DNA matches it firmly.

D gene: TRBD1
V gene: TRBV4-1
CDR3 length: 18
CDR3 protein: ASSQDHPLLADREKEKLF

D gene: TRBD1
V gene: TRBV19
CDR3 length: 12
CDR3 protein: ASRDRGLVTEAF

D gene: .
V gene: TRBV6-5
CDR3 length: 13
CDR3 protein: ASSWRGSVNSPLH

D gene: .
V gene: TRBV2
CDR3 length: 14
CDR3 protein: ASSVEGFTGANVLT

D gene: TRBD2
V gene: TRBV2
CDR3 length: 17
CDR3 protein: ASIPRRLAGVLSYNEQF

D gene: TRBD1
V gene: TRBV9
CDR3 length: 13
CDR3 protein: ASSVGTGGSYGYT

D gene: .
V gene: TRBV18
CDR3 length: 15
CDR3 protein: ASSPPRGPRGSYEQY

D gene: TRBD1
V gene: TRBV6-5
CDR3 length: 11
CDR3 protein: ASQGAWGEKLF

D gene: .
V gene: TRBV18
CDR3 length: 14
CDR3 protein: ASSPPRRGRDQTQY

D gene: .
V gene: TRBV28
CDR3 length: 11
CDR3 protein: ASFSGSGNTIY

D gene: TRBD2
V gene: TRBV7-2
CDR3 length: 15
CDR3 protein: ASSLGVAGGPWETQY

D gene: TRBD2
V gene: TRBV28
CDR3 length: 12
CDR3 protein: ASSFPSGRYEQF

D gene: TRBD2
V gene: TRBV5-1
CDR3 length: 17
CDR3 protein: ASSLGLAGGPSNTGELF

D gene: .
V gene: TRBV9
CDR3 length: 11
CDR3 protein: ASSGTGSTEAF

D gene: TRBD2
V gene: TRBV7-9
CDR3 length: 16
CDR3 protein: ASSSTRPSGGYTGELF

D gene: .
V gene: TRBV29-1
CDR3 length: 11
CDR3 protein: SVFGHRRGTQY

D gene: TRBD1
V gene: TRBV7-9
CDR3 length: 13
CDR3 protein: ASSATGAPTYEQY

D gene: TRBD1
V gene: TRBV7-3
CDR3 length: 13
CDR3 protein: ASSKTGGQGYGYT

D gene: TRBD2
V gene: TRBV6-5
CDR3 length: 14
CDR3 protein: ASSFSGRATTDTQY

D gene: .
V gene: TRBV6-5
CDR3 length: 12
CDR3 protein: ATQQQGTGNTIY

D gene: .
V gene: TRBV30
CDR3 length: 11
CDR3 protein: AWTRGIVGELF

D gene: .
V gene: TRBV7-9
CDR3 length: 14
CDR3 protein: ASSTPTGSMNTEAF

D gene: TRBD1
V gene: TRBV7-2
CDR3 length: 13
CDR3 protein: ASSTGQGRTGELF

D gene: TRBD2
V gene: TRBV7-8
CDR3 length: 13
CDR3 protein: ASSSRLAGGNEQY

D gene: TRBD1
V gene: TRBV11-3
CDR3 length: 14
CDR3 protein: AHLPPDRVGTGELF

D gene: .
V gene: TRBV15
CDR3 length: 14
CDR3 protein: ATSRLLPGQNSPLH

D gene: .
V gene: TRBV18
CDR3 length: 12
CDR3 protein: ASSQRTDPNEQF

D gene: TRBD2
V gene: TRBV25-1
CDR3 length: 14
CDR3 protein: ASSELGGRVQETQY

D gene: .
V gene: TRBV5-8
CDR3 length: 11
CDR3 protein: ASSLSRNQPQH

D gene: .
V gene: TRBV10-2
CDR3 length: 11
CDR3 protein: ASSGQSYSEAF

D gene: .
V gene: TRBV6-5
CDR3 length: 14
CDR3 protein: ASSYSSRGFGETQY

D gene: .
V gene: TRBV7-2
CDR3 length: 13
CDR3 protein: ASSLAGARNQPQH

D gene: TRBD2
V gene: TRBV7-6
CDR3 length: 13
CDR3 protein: ASSLASGGYNEQF

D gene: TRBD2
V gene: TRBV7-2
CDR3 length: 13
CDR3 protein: ASSSLAQSTDTQY

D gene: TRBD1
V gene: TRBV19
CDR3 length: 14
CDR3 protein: ASSIRDRGTHQPQH

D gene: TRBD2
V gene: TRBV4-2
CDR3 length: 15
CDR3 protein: ASSQETSGIYVDTQY

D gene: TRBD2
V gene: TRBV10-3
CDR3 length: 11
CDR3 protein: ATAGGSYNEQF

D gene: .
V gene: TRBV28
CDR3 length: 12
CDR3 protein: ASSLGDFYNEQF

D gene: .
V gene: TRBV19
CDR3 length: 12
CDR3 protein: ASSVPLINTEAF